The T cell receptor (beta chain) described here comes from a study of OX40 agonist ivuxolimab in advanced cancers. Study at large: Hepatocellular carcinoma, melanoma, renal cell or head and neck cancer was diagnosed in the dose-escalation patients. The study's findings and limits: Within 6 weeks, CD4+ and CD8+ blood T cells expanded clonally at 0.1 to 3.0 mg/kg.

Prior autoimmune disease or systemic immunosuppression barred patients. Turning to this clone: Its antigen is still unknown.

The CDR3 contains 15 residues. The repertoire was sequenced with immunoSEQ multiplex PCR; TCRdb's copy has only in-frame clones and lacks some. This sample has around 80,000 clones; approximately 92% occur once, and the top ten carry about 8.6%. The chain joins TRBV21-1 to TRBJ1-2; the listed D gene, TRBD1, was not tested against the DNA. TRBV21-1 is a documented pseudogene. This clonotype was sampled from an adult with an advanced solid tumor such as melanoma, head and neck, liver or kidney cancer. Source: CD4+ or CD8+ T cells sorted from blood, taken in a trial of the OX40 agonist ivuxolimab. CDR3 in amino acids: CAFPKADITNYGYTF. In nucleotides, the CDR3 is TGTGCCTTCCCCAAGGCAGACATTACTAACTATGGCTACACCTTC.